This T cell receptor beta chain was sequenced in a study of T-cell reconstitution after alpha-beta-depleted transplantation in children. Study-wide points: The high TCRbeta diversity at day 60 in some patients came from surviving recipient T cells and thymic progenitors.

The library targeted TCRbeta and was prepared with unique molecular identifiers. MiXCR, applied by TCRdb to the PCR reads, yields one record per CDR3 protein. In the table there are about 540,000 distinct CDR3 sequences, 25% to 30% of which are singletons. The germline V gene encodes CDR1 SGHKS and CDR2 YYEKEE (reference sequence). CDR3 length: 10 residues. On this clonotype itself: The antigen remains undetermined.

The sequenced sample was PBMCs, obtained before TCRalphabeta/CD19-depleted stem cell transplant. This sequence originates from a boy in the first two years of life with Wiskott-Aldrich syndrome, due to receive a stem cell transplant. The chain uses TRBV5-5 and TRBJ2-5; the D gene could be TRBD1 or TRBD2 (6 bases each). CDR3 in DNA: TGTTGGGGGGCGAGGGAGACCCAGTACTTC. Protein sequence: CWGARETQYF.